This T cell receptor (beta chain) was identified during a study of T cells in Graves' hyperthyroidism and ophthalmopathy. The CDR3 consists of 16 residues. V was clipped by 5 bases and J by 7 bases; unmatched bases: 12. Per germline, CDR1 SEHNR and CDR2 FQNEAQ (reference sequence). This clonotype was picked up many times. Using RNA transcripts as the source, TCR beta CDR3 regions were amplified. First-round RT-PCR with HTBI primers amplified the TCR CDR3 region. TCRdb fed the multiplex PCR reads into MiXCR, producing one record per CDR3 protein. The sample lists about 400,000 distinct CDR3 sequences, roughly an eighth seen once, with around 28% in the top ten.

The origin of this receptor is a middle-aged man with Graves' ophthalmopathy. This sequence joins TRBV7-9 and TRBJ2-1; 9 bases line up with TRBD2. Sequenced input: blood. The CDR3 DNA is TGTGCCAGCAGCGCCAAAACTAGCGGGCTTTGGAATGAGCAGTTCTTC. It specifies CASSAKTSGLWNEQFF.